A single sample gave rise to the 9 T cell receptor beta chains below, sequenced in a study of shared clonotypes between healthy human individuals. Here immunoSEQ multiplex PCR was the method, and the copy in TCRdb shows in-frame clones only, minus some. The sample gives some 1,100,000 clones, roughly 74% of which show up once; 0.5% to 0.6% is in the top ten. The material sequenced was memory CD4+ T cells from PBMCs. The subset here: CD45RA-negative fraction. These receptors were obtained from a young man in good health. Some clones in this sample may be carry-over from other donors' samples.

The chain joins TRBV28 to TRBJ1-1, with TRBD1 as a possible D gene (6 bases). V lost 4 bases and J lost 2, with 17 bases in between. This CDR3 spans 16 amino acids. Germline assignment: CDR1 MDHEN and CDR2 SYDVKM. This chain's CDR3 is CASSSGRGGYNTEAFF. In nucleotides, the CDR3 is TGTGCCAGCAGTTCAGGAAGGGGGGGGTATAACACTGAAGCTTTCTTT.

The chain combines TRBV28 with TRBJ2-1, with 8 bases aligning to TRBD2. The CDR3 totals 16 residues. V shed 10 bases, J shed 2 bases, and the junction held 13 bases outside the gene matches. The V gene's germline CDR1 is MDHEN and CDR2 SYDVKM. The CDR3 DNA sequence: TGTGCCACCCTCGGGCGGGAGGCGTCAACCTACAATGAGCAGTTCTTC. Its translation: CATLGREASTYNEQFF.

This clone was picked up many times. The chain links TRBV6-6 to TRBJ2-2; tentatively, D is TRBD1 or TRBD2 (6 bases each). The CDR3 is made up of 16 amino acids. The V gene's germline CDR1 is MNHNY and CDR2 SVGAGI (reference sequence). Trimming took off 2 bases at V and 1 base at J, with 11 bases between the two ends. The CDR3 DNA follows: TGTGCCAGCAGTTACAGGAGGGGGGAGAACACCGGGGAGCTGTTTTTT. It is translated as CASSYRRGENTGELFF.

The V gene is TRBV27, the J gene TRBJ2-2; 12 bases align to TRBD2. CDR1 and CDR2 (germline): MNHEY, SMNVEV (reference sequence). This CDR3 contains 16 residues. With V trimmed by 4 bases and J by 7 bases, 7 bases remained unmatched. In DNA, the CDR3 is TGTGCCAGCAGTTCCCCTAGCGGGAGGGCCATCGGGGAGCTGTTTTTT. This sequence encodes CASSSPSGRAIGELFF.

This clone has only one observation. A much larger clone differs by one base, so this may be a read error. This chain links TRBV7-8 with TRBJ2-1; 9 bases align to TRBD2. V lost 5 bases, J lost 5 bases, and 1 base stayed unmatched. Germline V CDR1 and CDR2: SGHVS, FQNEAQ. This CDR3 spans 13 amino acids. The CDR3 DNA is TGTGCCAGCAGCCGGACTAGCGACAATGAGCAGTTCTTC. Amino acid sequence: CASSRTSDNEQFF.

V gene TRBV2 combines with J gene TRBJ1-4, with unresolved D. The germline gives CDR1 SNHLY, CDR2 FYNNEI. V was shortened by 4 bases and J by 7 bases, with 13 bases between the two germline ends. The CDR3 has 14 residues. Here the CDR3 DNA reads TGTGCCAGCAGTGTATGGGGTTTTAGTGAAAAACTGTTTTTT. This sequence encodes CASSVWGFSEKLFF.

The chain joins TRBV28 to TRBJ2-2, with TRBD2 identical over 7 bases. Germline CDR1 is MDHEN and CDR2 is SYDVKM. The CDR3 has 17 amino acids. V lost 5 bases to trimming and J lost 5 bases; unmatched junction nucleotides: 14. In nucleotides, the CDR3 is TGTGCCAGCAGTCCCCAGAGTGGCGGGGAGGGGACCGGGGAGCTGTTTTTT. Translating gives CASSPQSGGEGTGELFF. The variable domain in full, completed from reference TRBV28 and TRBJ2-2, reads DVKVTQSSRYLVKRTGEKVFLECVQDMDHENMFWYRQDPGLGLRLIYFSYDVKMKEKGDIPEGYSVSREKKERFSLILESASTNQTSMYLCASSPQSGGEGTGELFFGEGSRLTVL.

The V call is TRBV28, the J call TRBJ1-2; D is unclear. V lost 10 bases, J lost 4 bases, and 19 bases lay in between. Germline CDR1 and CDR2: MDHEN and SYDVKM. CDR3 length equals 14 residues. The CDR3 is CATTRAPAGYGYTF. The DNA for the CDR3 is TGTGCCACCACAAGGGCCCCGGCGGGCTATGGCTACACCTTC.

This clone occurred a few times. This chain links TRBV11-3 with TRBJ2-1; 7 bases fit TRBD2. The CDR3 contains 16 residues. CDR1 SGHNT and CDR2 YENEEA come from the germline V gene. After removal of 0 bases from V and 4 bases from J, the junction contained 6 bases not matched to a gene. CDR3 protein: CASSLDFGGGYNEQFF. For the CDR3, the DNA is TGTGCCAGCAGCTTAGATTTCGGCGGGGGTTACAATGAGCAGTTCTTC.